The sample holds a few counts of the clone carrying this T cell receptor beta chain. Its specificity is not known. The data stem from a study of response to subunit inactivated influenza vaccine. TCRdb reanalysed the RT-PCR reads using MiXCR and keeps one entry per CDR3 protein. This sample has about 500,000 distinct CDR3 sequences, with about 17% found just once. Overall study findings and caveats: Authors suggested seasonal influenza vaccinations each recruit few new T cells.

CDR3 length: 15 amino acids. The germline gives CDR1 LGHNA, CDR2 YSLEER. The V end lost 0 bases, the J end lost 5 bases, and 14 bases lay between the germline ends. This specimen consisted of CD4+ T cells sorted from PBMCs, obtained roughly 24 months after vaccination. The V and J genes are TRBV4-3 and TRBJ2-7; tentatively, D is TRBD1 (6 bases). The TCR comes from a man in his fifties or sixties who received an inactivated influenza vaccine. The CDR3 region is CASSQDRVTGHEQYF. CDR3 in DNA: TGCGCCAGCAGCCAAGATCGGGTGACAGGTCACGAGCAGTACTTC.